This T cell receptor beta chain stems from a study of blood T cell repertoires in COVID-19. Study in general: The samples span acute and convalescent COVID-19 from the United States, Italy and Spain. PBMCs, B-cell-depleted T cells, or T cells provided the cDNA or gDNA that made up the material.

The CDR3 length is 13 residues. V was cut by 4 bases and J by 10 bases, with 11 bases left in between. The germline V gene has CDR1 SGHNT and CDR2 YENEEA. Here immunoSEQ multiplex PCR was the method, and the copy in TCRdb shows in-frame clones only, minus some. Of approximately 160,000 clones in the sample, approximately 88% were seen once. The chain joins TRBV11-3 to TRBJ1-6, with D maybe TRBD1 (6 bases). This sequence was found in a man aged 18-30 years with active or convalescent COVID-19. The sample taken for sequencing was peripheral blood. The CDR3 here is CASSWDIDSPLHF. The CDR3 bases are TGTGCCAGCAGCTGGGACATAGACTCACCCCTCCACTTT.